One sample yielded the 22 T cell receptor beta chains listed below, sequenced in a study of blood T cell repertoires in COVID-19. The repertoire was sequenced with immunoSEQ multiplex PCR; TCRdb's copy has only in-frame clones and lacks some. This sample has fewer than 250,000 clones, with about 86% found just once. The sample taken for sequencing was peripheral blood. The receptors originated from a man aged 45-65 years with active or convalescent COVID-19.

This clone was found once. The chain combines TRBV7-2 with TRBJ2-2, with 9 bases lining up with TRBD1. The CDR3 runs 16 residues. Germline CDR1 reads SGHTA; CDR2 reads FQGNSA. With 0 bases clipped from V and 1 base from J, the junction kept 0 bases outside the gene matches. CDR3 in DNA: TGTGCCAGCAGCTTAGCGACAGGGGGGAACACCGGGGAGCTGTTTTTT. It translates to CASSLATGGNTGELFF. Together with reference TRBV7-2 and TRBJ2-2, the CDR3 gives the full variable domain: GAGVSQSPSNKVTEKGKDVELRCDPISGHTALYWYRQSLGQGLEFLIYFQGNSAPDKSGLPSDRFSAERTGGSVSTLTIQRTQQEDSAVYLCASSLATGGNTGELFFGEGSRLTVL.

J is TRBJ1-4 and V is TRBV5-1; possible D gene TRBD1, 6 bases. Germline-derived CDR1 and CDR2 are SGHRS and YFSETQ. This CDR3 contains 15 residues. The germline V and J ends were trimmed by 6 bases and 8 bases, with 20 bases remaining between them. Written as DNA, the CDR3 is TGCGCCAGCACCACCCAGCGGGGGGCCGGGGAAAAACTGTTTTTT. Its translation is CASTTQRGAGEKLFF.

This chain links TRBV30 with TRBJ1-1; D is possibly TRBD1 (6 bases). This CDR3 contains 14 residues. The V gene lost 4 bases and the J gene lost 2 bases, with 14 bases spanning the gap. Germline V gives CDR1 GTSNPN, CDR2 SVGIG (reference sequence). The CDR3: CAWNLGQINTEAFF. CDR3 sequence (DNA): TGTGCCTGGAACCTAGGACAGATCAACACTGAAGCTTTCTTT.

The V call is TRBV19, the J call TRBJ2-7; D is undetermined. The V end lost 4 bases, the J end lost 3 bases, and 7 bases lay between the germline ends. Germline V lookup: CDR1 LNHDA, CDR2 SQIVND (reference sequence). This CDR3 comprises 12 residues. The CDR3, as DNA: TGTGCCAGTAGTAATTCCTTCTACGAGCAGTACTTC. Encoded protein: CASSNSFYEQYF.

The genes are TRBV2 and TRBJ2-3, with D unclear. The CDR3 length is 13 residues. The germline V gene encodes CDR1 SNHLY and CDR2 FYNNEI. Trimming took off 4 bases at V and 6 bases at J, with 11 bases between the two ends. CDR3 nucleotide sequence: TGTGCCAGCAGTGGTACAGTCGATGATACGCAGTATTTT. It is translated as CASSGTVDDTQYF.

The chain joins TRBV30 to TRBJ1-2, with TRBD1 as a possible D gene (5 bases). V lost 0 bases, J lost 5 bases, and 10 bases lay in between. Germline V gene sequence: CDR1 GTSNPN, CDR2 SVGIG (reference sequence). CDR3 length: 13 amino acids. CDR3 amino acids: CAWSVTVGYGYTF. The CDR3 DNA sequence: TGTGCCTGGAGTGTGACAGTCGGATATGGCTACACCTTC.

V usage is TRBV15 and J usage is TRBJ1-6; D remains ambiguous. V gave up 0 bases and J gave up 6 bases, with 12 bases separating them. The CDR3 runs 16 residues. The germline CDR1 and CDR2 sequences are LNHNV and YYDKDF (reference sequence). The CDR3 DNA is TGTGCCACCAGCAGAGACTCGGTGGGCCCTAATTCACCCCTCCACTTT. Amino acid sequence: CATSRDSVGPNSPLHF.

V gene TRBV5-1 combines with J gene TRBJ1-1; D gene uncertain. Deletions cut 2 bases from V and 0 bases from J, with 8 bases between. CDR1 is SGHRS and CDR2 is YFSETQ in the germline V gene. The CDR3 runs 14 residues. The chain's CDR3 is CASSFGGVNTEAFF. As DNA, the CDR3 is TGCGCCAGCAGCTTTGGCGGAGTGAACACTGAAGCTTTCTTT.

The chain links TRBV6-5 to TRBJ2-7; TRBD2 matches at 7 bases. The V gene's germline CDR1 is MNHEY and CDR2 SVGAGI. The ends lost 2 bases at V and 1 base at J; junction bases unmatched: 5. The CDR3 has 15 residues. Here the CDR3 DNA reads TGTGCCAGCAGTTACGGGAGGGTGAAGTCCTACGAGCAGTACTTC. Its translation is CASSYGRVKSYEQYF.

The chain employs TRBV5-4 and TRBJ1-1; TRBD1 might be the D (5 bases). This CDR3 is built from 15 residues. Germline CDR1 SGHNT, CDR2 YYREEE (reference sequence). The V end lost 0 bases, the J end lost 0 bases, and 9 bases lay between the germline ends. The CDR3 region is CASSLEQVMNTEAFF. DNA of the CDR3: TGTGCCAGCAGCTTGGAACAGGTTATGAACACTGAAGCTTTCTTT. Together with reference TRBV5-4 and TRBJ1-1, the CDR3 gives the full variable domain: ETGVTQSPTHLIKTRGQQVTLRCSSQSGHNTVSWYQQALGQGPQFIFQYYREEENGRGNFPPRFSGLQFPNYSSELNVNALELDDSALYLCASSLEQVMNTEAFFGQGTRLTVV.

The chain uses TRBV7-2 and TRBJ1-4; 7 bases are shared with TRBD1. Trimming at V came to 5 bases and at J to 11 bases, leaving 17 bases not matched to a gene. The CDR3 is 16 residues long. CDR1 is SGHTA, CDR2 FQGNSA, per germline. In DNA, the CDR3 is TGTGCCAGCAGCCCCATTCAGGGGGGCGCAGTAAGGAAACTGTTTTTT. It encodes CASSPIQGGAVRKLFF.

The chain recombines TRBV6-2 or TRBV6-3 with TRBJ1-1; D is undetermined. The germline CDR1 and CDR2 sequences are MNHEY and SVGEGT. Trimming took 5 bases from V and 1 from J, leaving 14 bases between them. The CDR3 contains 15 residues. CDR3 amino acids: CASSDGREGNTEAFF. The CDR3 nucleotides read TGTGCCAGCAGTGATGGACGTGAGGGGAACACTGAAGCTTTCTTT.

The chain couples TRBV5-1 to TRBJ2-7, with D perhaps matching TRBD2 (5 bases). Trimming took off 0 bases at V and 7 bases at J, with 8 bases between the two ends. Germline V CDR1 and CDR2: SGHRS, YFSETQ. This CDR3 is 12 amino acids long. In nucleotides, the CDR3 is TGCGCCAGCAGCTTGGGAGGGTGGGAGCAGTACTTC. It specifies CASSLGGWEQYF. The whole variable domain, remainder taken from reference TRBV5-1 and TRBJ2-7, is KAGVTQTPRYLIKTRGQQVTLSCSPISGHRSVSWYQQTPGQGLQFLFEYFSETQRNKGNFPGRFSGRQFSNSRSEMNVSTLELGDSALYLCASSLGGWEQYFGPGTRLTVT.

The CDR3 spells CASSRLGVRGLEKLFF. The CDR3 bases are TGTGCCAGCAGCCGACTCGGTGTGAGGGGGCTTGAAAAACTGTTTTTT. The chain couples TRBV3-1 (or the pseudogene TRBV3-2) to TRBJ1-4; 7 bases are a match to TRBD1. CDR3 length: 16 amino acids. Trimming removed 4 bases from V and 7 bases from J; junction bases left unmatched: 12. Germline CDR1 reads LGHDT; CDR2 reads YNNKEL (reference sequence).

This clone was found a few times. V and J are TRBV7-3 and TRBJ2-4; TRBD2 might be the D (6 bases). The CDR3 totals 15 residues. Trimming removed 2 bases at V and 2 bases at J, with 10 bases between. Germline assignment: CDR1 SGHTA and CDR2 FQGTGA. The CDR3 DNA reads as TGTGCCAGCAGCTTAGGCGGGGAGCCCAAAAACATTCAGTACTTC. This sequence encodes CASSLGGEPKNIQYF.

This clone turned up a few times. This chain uses TRBV9 with TRBJ1-2; weak D call: TRBD1 (5 bases). CDR3 length: 15 amino acids. Germline V gene sequence: CDR1 SGDLS, CDR2 YYNGEE. V shed 3 bases and J shed 1 base, with 13 bases lying between them. CDR3 region: CASSGPWGGNYGYTF. The CDR3 nucleotides are TGTGCCAGCAGCGGACCCTGGGGGGGTAACTATGGCTACACCTTC.

This chain joins TRBV30 and TRBJ2-7, with TRBD1 matching 7 bases. The CDR3 covers 13 residues. The trim removed 2 bases at V and 6 bases at J, leaving 7 bases unmatched. Germline V gene lookup returns CDR1 GTSNPN and CDR2 SVGIG (reference sequence). CDR3 bases: TGTGCCTGGAGTCTTGGGGCAGGGGGCGAGCAGTACTTC. Translated: CAWSLGAGGEQYF.

V and J are TRBV4-1 and TRBJ1-2; D gene ambiguous. Germline loops: CDR1 MGHRA, CDR2 YSYEKL. CDR3 length: 14 amino acids. V lost 0 bases to trimming and J lost 2 bases, with 7 bases between them. Written as DNA, the CDR3 is TGCGCCAGCAGCCAAGATTTTCCGAACTATGGCTACACCTTC. Protein sequence: CASSQDFPNYGYTF.

This rearrangement joins TRBV4-1 to TRBJ2-5, with 11 bases lining up with TRBD2. Germline values: CDR1 MGHRA, CDR2 YSYEKL. This CDR3 has 16 amino acids. Trimming took 4 bases from V and 5 from J; bases not matched to a gene: 9. DNA of the CDR3: TGCGCCAGCAGCCTCCGAACCGGGACTAGCGGCGAGACCCAGTACTTC. This encodes CASSLRTGTSGETQYF.

The chain combines TRBV10-3 with TRBJ1-1, with TRBD1 identical over 9 bases. The CDR3 extends over 11 amino acids. Looked up from germline, CDR1 is ENHRY and CDR2 is SYGVKD. J lost 7 bases, V lost 10 bases, and 4 bases had no gene match. The chain's CDR3 is CASRTGDEAFF. CDR3 nucleotide sequence: TGTGCCAGCAGGACAGGGGATGAAGCTTTCTTT.

The chain links TRBV30 to TRBJ1-5; TRBD1 might be the D (6 bases). The CDR3 is 17 amino acids. The V end lost 2 bases, the J end lost 1 base, and 18 bases lay between the germline ends. In germline, CDR1 is GTSNPN, CDR2 SVGIG (reference sequence). The CDR3 bases are TGTGCCTGGAGTCCAATTTGGGACATAGGAAGCAATCAGCCCCAGCATTTT. It is translated as CAWSPIWDIGSNQPQHF.

This chain connects TRBV19 to TRBJ1-2, with a weak D call TRBD1 (6 bases). Per the germline V gene, CDR1 is LNHDA and CDR2 is SQIVND (reference sequence). The CDR3 spans 15 residues. With 6 bases removed from V and 2 bases from J, the gap between germline ends came to 16 bases. The CDR3 region is CASSRAGDTNYGYTF. The CDR3 DNA follows: TGTGCCAGTAGCAGGGCAGGGGACACCAACTATGGCTACACCTTC.